This T cell receptor beta chain was identified during a study of kidney transplant recipient with SARS-CoV-2 infection. In TCRdb, the reads were re-called with MiXCR into one record per CDR3 protein. The top ten clones hold under 9.5% of a sample with fewer than 250,000 distinct CDR3 sequences, under 35% of them seen once. This clonotype was recorded at least ten times. This CDR3 contains 13 residues. This specimen was a blood sample, taken at baseline and on day 111 from a kidney transplant recipient. This chain joins TRBV21-1 and TRBJ1-4; the table's D call, TRBD1, has no DNA check behind it. TRBV21-1 is a documented pseudogene. The TCR originated in a male patient aged 30 to 40 who had COVID-19 and was a kidney transplant recipient. Some T cells could come from the graft donor. The CDR3 reads CASRRAGGEKLFF. The CDR3 region has the DNA TGTGCCAGCCGACGGGCGGGGGGTGAAAAACTGTTTTTT.